This T cell receptor (beta chain) was captured in a study of Tregs in tolerant kidney transplant recipients. Assay: immunoSEQ multiplex PCR; the TCRdb copy retains only in-frame clones and omits some. In all, the sample yields around 48,000 clones. Unstimulated regulatory T cells (CD4+CD25+CD127-), CD4+CD25- non-regulatory cells, CD4 and CD8 cells were FACS-sorted from thawed PBMCs. The sample in question was CD4+ T cells from blood, obtained before the transplant. The sequence derives from a human donor who received a combined kidney and bone marrow transplant.

Incomplete CDR3 DNA: TGTGCCATCAGTGAGTCGATCCTGGGCCAAGCAACTAATGAAAAA. It specifies CAISESILGQATNEK. The whole CDR3 sequence reads CAISESILGQATNEKLFF. The V gene is TRBV10-3, the J gene TRBJ1-4; D not certain. The missing CDR3 end, 3 residues past where the read stops, is filled in from the germline J gene. In germline, CDR1 is ENHRY, CDR2 SYGVKD. The CDR3 runs 18 residues. V dropped 0 bases and J dropped 0 bases, with 14 bases sitting between them.